Described below is a single T cell receptor (beta chain) sequence and its context. The sample belongs to a study of CD8 T cells in Susac syndrome. CDR1 and CDR2 from the germline V gene are DFQATT and SNEGSKA (reference sequence). There are 13 residues in the CDR3. Trimming removed 6 bases from V and 2 bases from J, with 13 bases in between. With random hexamers, reverse transcription was performed on about 0.5 to 1 ug of RNA. TCRdb re-derived calls from the immunoSEQ multiplex PCR reads in MiXCR, one entry per CDR3 protein. The table records 150,000 to 200,000 distinct CDR3 sequences, roughly 92% of them present only once.

The specimen sequenced was CD4+ T cells from PBMCs. This sequence joins TRBV20-1 and TRBJ1-2; D gene uncertain. This TCR came from a human donor in good health. The CDR3 bases are TGCAGTGCCAGATTGGGCCCAAACTATGGCTACACCTTC. It is translated as CSARLGPNYGYTF.